This T cell receptor (beta chain) is drawn from a study of patients and donors after allogeneic stem cell transplantation (dated by TCRdb to between 2020 and 2021). CDR1 and CDR2 were assigned from the germline V gene as MGHDK and SYGVNS. The CDR3 runs 14 residues from the cysteine to the phenylalanine. The DNA shown is the 42-base CDR3, in frame from base 1. The V and J ends are trimmed by 5 bases and 8 bases, leaving 13 bases between them. The library was built by means of RT-PCR. Sequenced using a NextSeq 550. TCRdb reprocessing: public reads trimmed at Q25 with fastp, clones called with MiXCR, in-frame beta chains kept. Identical CDR3 proteins give one entry, which carries the most common genes and DNA. The sample profile shows about 960,000 distinct CDR3 sequences; roughly 18% of them were found once. 6% of the sample belongs to the ten largest clones. This clonotype was seen more than once but under ten times. Its antigen is not yet known. Base quality data are lacking; no much larger clone is found one base away.

Recombination joined TRBV25-1 with TRBJ1-6, with the D segment identity uncertain. This sequence was found in a human donor who was either an allogeneic HSCT recipient or a stem cell or donor lymphocyte infusion donor (not recorded which). It is not recorded whose cells these are; they may come from a transplant donor. The sequenced sample consisted of blood, either unsorted or a sorted T cell fraction (not recorded which). The CDR3 region has the sequence CASSKDRPDSPLHF. The bases read TGTGCCAGCAGTAAGGACCGGCCGGATTCACCCCTCCACTTT.